The 17 T cell receptor beta chains below all came from one sample that was sequenced in a study of CD8 T cells in Susac syndrome (dated by TCRdb to about 2019). Receptor libraries were prepared by the immunoSEQ multiplex PCR assay. RNA was extracted using the RNeasy kit, and about 0.5 to 1 microgram was reverse transcribed with random hexamers. Through fastp at Q25 and MiXCR, TCRdb rebuilt clones from the public reads, retaining in-frame beta chains. Each CDR3 protein gets just one entry, which takes the most common genes and DNA from the rows behind it. The sample table records a few hundred thousand distinct CDR3 sequences; approximately 95% of these occur just once. Clones ranked in the top ten supply around 0.082% of the sample. The specimen was CD4+ T cells from PBMCs. Source of these receptors: a human donor with multiple sclerosis.

V gene TRBV12-3 or TRBV12-4 combines with J gene TRBJ2-1, with a weak D call TRBD1 (5 bases). The CDR3 is 12 amino acids. Trimming shortened V by 5 bases and J by 10 bases, and 12 bases separated the two germline ends. The CDR3, as DNA: TGTGCCAGCAGTACAGCAGGGTTCGAGCAGTTCTTC. It translates to CASSTAGFEQFF.

This chain connects TRBV7-2 to TRBJ2-3; 8 bases fit TRBD1. V shed 5 bases and J 4 bases; nucleotides not matched to a gene: 8. From germline, CDR1 is SGHTA and CDR2 FQGNSA. This CDR3 has 15 amino acids. CDR3 sequence (DNA): TGTGCCAGCAGCATCGACAGGGGATTGGCAGATACGCAGTATTTT. It translates to CASSIDRGLADTQYF.

The rearrangement uses TRBV24-1 and TRBJ2-1; D might be TRBD1 or TRBD2, each matching 5 bases. Trimming pared 3 bases from V and 8 bases from J, leaving 19 bases between. The CDR3 is 16 amino acids. From germline, CDR1 is KGHDR and CDR2 SFDVKD. CDR3 amino acids: CATSDPTGPGVDEQFF. The CDR3 DNA reads TGTGCCACCAGTGATCCAACGGGGCCTGGCGTCGATGAGCAGTTCTTC.

The J gene is TRBJ1-2, the V gene TRBV6-5, with TRBD1 as a possible D gene (5 bases). CDR3 length equals 13 residues. Germline CDR1 and CDR2: MNHEY and SVGAGI. V was shortened by 4 bases and J by 8 bases, with 14 bases between the two germline ends. The chain's CDR3 is CASSSRGRWGYTF. CDR3 in DNA: TGTGCCAGCAGTTCCCGGGGACGGTGGGGCTACACCTTC.

This chain joins TRBV29-1 and TRBJ1-5; D remains unclear. V was trimmed by 0 bases and J by 6 bases, leaving 6 bases between them. In germline, CDR1 is SQVTM, CDR2 ANQGSEA. The CDR3 extends over 12 amino acids. This CDR3 is CSVEDPGQPQHF. CDR3 bases: TGCAGCGTTGAAGACCCCGGTCAGCCCCAGCATTTT.

V gene TRBV20-1 combines with J gene TRBJ2-1; the D is unclear. CDR1 and CDR2 (germline): DFQATT, SNEGSKA (reference sequence). V lost 6 bases and J 2 bases, leaving 14 bases between the germline ends. The CDR3 is 14 amino acids. Here the CDR3 reads CSAAELAAYNEQFF. The CDR3 DNA is TGCAGTGCCGCCGAGTTGGCGGCCTACAATGAGCAGTTCTTC.

V and J are TRBV7-2 and TRBJ2-4; tentative D call: TRBD2 (5 bases). Germline assignment: CDR1 SGHTA and CDR2 FQGNSA. This CDR3 has 15 residues. Trimming stripped 3 bases from V and 2 bases from J, with 11 bases between. The CDR3 DNA reads as TGTGCCAGCAGCTTGCGTAGGGAGACCAAAAACATTCAGTACTTC. Its translation is CASSLRRETKNIQYF.

The chain uses TRBV2 and TRBJ2-7; D remains unclear. Trimming removed 3 bases at V and 0 bases at J, with 9 bases between. The CDR3 runs to 14 residues. CDR1 is SNHLY, CDR2 FYNNEI, per germline. CDR3 nucleotide sequence: TGTGCCAGCAGTGACCAGGCAAGCTCCTACGAGCAGTACTTC. Translation gives CASSDQASSYEQYF.

The V and J genes are TRBV3-1 and TRBJ1-1; tentative D call: TRBD1 (6 bases). Germline V lookup: CDR1 LGHDT, CDR2 YNNKEL (reference sequence). This CDR3 is built from 14 residues. Trimming removed 1 base at V and 6 bases at J, with 12 bases between. In DNA form, the CDR3 reads TGTGCCAGCAGCCAAGTTGGGGGGGGGCCTGAAGCTTTCTTT. Translation gives CASSQVGGGPEAFF.

The CDR3 spells CASSVGPSENTGELFF. Written as DNA, the CDR3 is TGTGCCAGCAGCGTAGGCCCCAGCGAGAACACCGGGGAGCTGTTTTTT. V is TRBV9 and J is TRBJ2-2; D is unresolved. There are 16 residues in the CDR3. Germline V lookup: CDR1 SGDLS, CDR2 YYNGEE. V was pared by 0 bases and J by 1 base, with 10 bases between.

The chain has TRBV5-1 and TRBJ2-3; 11 nucleotides match TRBD2. The V segment lost 2 bases and the J segment 4 bases; nucleotides outside the gene matches: 6. CDR1 and CDR2 (germline): SGHRS, YFSETQ. CDR3 length: 16 amino acids. CDR3 sequence reads: CASSFGLAGGPDTQYF. For the CDR3, the DNA is TGCGCCAGCAGCTTTGGATTAGCGGGGGGGCCAGATACGCAGTATTTT.

The chain is built from TRBV29-1 and TRBJ2-1, with D perhaps TRBD2 (5 bases). Trimming took 3 bases from V and 7 from J, leaving 7 bases between them. The CDR3 runs 11 residues. Germline CDR1 SQVTM, CDR2 ANQGSEA. The CDR3 here is CSVDRRNEQFF. The CDR3 coding sequence is TGCAGCGTTGACAGGAGGAATGAGCAGTTCTTC.

The rearrangement links TRBV20-1 to TRBJ2-2, with D possibly being TRBD1 (7 bases). Trimming left V 7 bases short and J 5 bases short, with 14 bases between. This CDR3 region has 13 residues. Germline values: CDR1 DFQATT, CDR2 SNEGSKA (reference sequence). The CDR3 sequence is CSVQQGGTGELFF. The CDR3 nucleotides read TGCAGTGTTCAGCAGGGGGGTACCGGGGAGCTGTTTTTT.

The chain couples TRBV15 to TRBJ1-5, with D possibly being TRBD1 (5 bases). Germline V gene lookup returns CDR1 LNHNV and CDR2 YYDKDF (reference sequence). The CDR3 spans 17 residues. Deletions cut 3 bases from V and 1 base from J, with 16 bases between. Here the CDR3 DNA reads TGTGCCACCAGCAGGGAGTACGGGACGGCGAGCAATCAGCCCCAGCATTTT. Translation gives CATSREYGTASNQPQHF. Based on the CDR3 plus reference TRBV15 and TRBJ1-5, the full variable domain is DAMVIQNPRYQVTQFGKPVTLSCSQTLNHNVMYWYQQKSSQAPKLLFHYYDKDFNNEADTPDNFQSRRPNTSFCFLDIRSPGLGDTAMYLCATSREYGTASNQPQHFGDGTRLSIL.

The gene calls are TRBV7-9 and TRBJ2-3, with TRBD2 matching 9 bases. Germline CDR1 reads SEHNR; CDR2 reads FQNEAQ (reference sequence). After removal of 1 base from V and 2 bases from J, the junction contained 13 bases not matched to a gene. This CDR3 is built from 19 residues. The CDR3 coding sequence is TGTGCCAGCAGCTTAGACCCCCTCGCGGGGGGGCAGTTCACAGATACGCAGTATTTT. Encoded protein: CASSLDPLAGGQFTDTQYF.

The chain combines TRBV30 with TRBJ2-3, with D tentatively TRBD2 (5 bases). The CDR3 sequence is 13 residues long. V lost 4 bases and J 3 bases, leaving 11 bases between the germline ends. Germline CDR1 reads GTSNPN; CDR2 reads SVGIG (reference sequence). The CDR3 sequence is CAWNAGLTDTQYF. The DNA of the CDR3 is TGTGCCTGGAACGCGGGCCTTACAGATACGCAGTATTTT.

The chain is built from TRBV29-1 and TRBJ2-1, with TRBD2 matching over 8 bases. Germline-derived CDR1 and CDR2 are SQVTM and ANQGSEA. The CDR3 extends over 14 amino acids. V gave up 3 bases and J gave up 6 bases; unmatched junction bases: 7. The CDR3 spells CSVEGTSISNEQFF. The CDR3 DNA reads TGCAGCGTTGAGGGGACTAGTATCAGCAATGAGCAGTTCTTC.